Below, 30 T cell receptor beta chains from the same sample are listed, as sequenced in a study of shared clonotypes between healthy human individuals. CD45RO negativity and positive selection for CCR7 defined naive CD8 cells, a population that excluded terminally differentiated effector memory CD45RA+ cells. Profiling relied on immunoSEQ multiplex PCR, and the TCRdb table lists in-frame clones only, not all of them. The repertoire holds more than 2 million clones, 85% to 95% seen once, with 0.85% to 1.2% in the top ten. The specimen was naive CD8+ T cells sorted from blood. These TCRs come from a man between 18 and 35 years old in good health.

This chain joins TRBV2 and TRBJ2-2; 7 nucleotides line up with TRBD2. CDR1 and CDR2 from the germline V gene are SNHLY and FYNNEI. The V segment lost 6 bases and the J segment 4 bases; nucleotides outside the gene matches: 14. The CDR3 length is 17 residues. The CDR3 region has the DNA TGTGCCAGCAGCGACACAGCCGTCGGGAGGTCCACCGGGGAGCTGTTTTTT. Amino acid sequence: CASSDTAVGRSTGELFF.

The V gene is TRBV2, the J gene TRBJ2-1; 10 positions agree with TRBD2. The CDR3 has 16 amino acids. With 6 bases clipped from V and 3 bases from J, the junction kept 8 bases outside the gene matches. CDR1 SNHLY and CDR2 FYNNEI come from the germline V gene. This CDR3 reads CASSPQRGGNYNEQFF. CDR3 sequence (DNA): TGTGCCAGCAGCCCTCAGCGGGGGGGCAACTACAATGAGCAGTTCTTC.

Notes on this clone: Other DNA sequences in the same sample also yield this CDR3. V gene TRBV18 combines with J gene TRBJ2-7, with 9 bases identical to TRBD1. CDR1 and CDR2 (germline): KGHSH, LQKENI. The ends lost 3 bases at V and 0 bases at J; junction bases unmatched: 0. The CDR3 extends over 14 amino acids. The CDR3 nucleotides read TGTGCCAGCTCACCGACAGGGGGCTCCTACGAGCAGTACTTC. This gives the protein CASSPTGGSYEQYF. The whole variable domain, remainder taken from reference TRBV18 and TRBJ2-7, is NAGVMQNPRHLVRRRGQEARLRCSPMKGHSHVYWYRQLPEEGLKFMVYLQKENIIDESGMPKERFSAEFPKEGPSILRIQQVVRGDSAAYFCASSPTGGSYEQYFGPGTRLTVT.

The chain employs TRBV28 and TRBJ1-5; D remains ambiguous. CDR1 and CDR2 from the germline V gene are MDHEN and SYDVKM. V was cut by 2 bases and J by 4 bases, with 18 bases left in between. There are 17 residues in the CDR3. The CDR3 sequence: CASSLNPDDKPNQPQHF. CDR3 sequence (DNA): TGTGCCAGCAGTTTAAATCCTGACGACAAACCTAATCAGCCCCAGCATTTT.

This chain connects TRBV13 to TRBJ2-3; the D is unclear. V lost 6 bases, J lost 2 bases, and 15 bases lay in between. In germline, CDR1 is PRHDT, CDR2 FYEKMQ (reference sequence). The CDR3 spans 15 residues. This CDR3 reads CASSSSPSDTDTQYF. The CDR3 DNA is TGTGCCAGCAGTTCTTCCCCTTCGGACACAGATACGCAGTATTTT.

The chain uses TRBV5-4 and TRBJ1-4; D possibly corresponds to TRBD1 (5 bases). V was shortened by 4 bases and J by 4 bases, with 8 bases between the two germline ends. The CDR3 covers 13 residues. Germline assignment: CDR1 SGHNT and CDR2 YYREEE (reference sequence). As DNA, the CDR3 is TGTGCCAGCAGCGGGGCGATTAATGAAAAACTGTTTTTT. The encoded protein is CASSGAINEKLFF. Supplemented by reference TRBV5-4 and TRBJ1-4, the full variable domain reads ETGVTQSPTHLIKTRGQQVTLRCSSQSGHNTVSWYQQALGQGPQFIFQYYREEENGRGNFPPRFSGLQFPNYSSELNVNALELDDSALYLCASSGAINEKLFFGSGTQLSVL.

The chain couples TRBV11-2 to TRBJ2-1; 11 nucleotides match TRBD1. Germline loops: CDR1 SGHAT, CDR2 FQNNGV. CDR3 length equals 17 residues. J was trimmed by 5 bases and V by 5 bases; bases with no gene match: 11. DNA of the CDR3: TGTGCCAGCAGCGTTACCCCCGGACAGGGGGCCCACAATGAGCAGTTCTTC. It codes for CASSVTPGQGAHNEQFF.

V is TRBV9 and J is TRBJ2-7; 9 positions agree with TRBD2. Germline trimming cut 3 bases from V and 6 bases from J; bases unmatched to any gene: 13. The length of the CDR3 is 16 residues. Germline V CDR1 and CDR2: SGDLS, YYNGEE. CDR3 residues: CASSDPTGTSTGEQYF. CDR3 coding DNA: TGTGCCAGCAGCGACCCTACAGGGACTAGCACTGGCGAGCAGTACTTC.

A single count supports this clone. The chain carries TRBV5-6 and TRBJ2-2; D tentatively fits TRBD1 or TRBD2 (6 bases each). Germline V gene data show CDR1 as SGHDT and CDR2 as YYEEEE. Trimming stripped 0 bases from V and 6 bases from J, with 15 bases between. The length of the CDR3 is 16 residues. The CDR3 here is CASSLARGGGPGELFF. CDR3 coding DNA: TGTGCCAGCAGCTTGGCCAGGGGAGGAGGACCCGGGGAGCTGTTTTTT.

This clone was observed a single time. The chain couples TRBV7-2 to TRBJ2-1; D gene uncertain. CDR1 SGHTA and CDR2 FQGNSA come from the germline V gene. Trimming cost V 5 bases and J 0 bases, with 17 bases left between them. The CDR3 totals 17 residues. The CDR3 DNA is TGTGCCAGCAGCCCTCTTGGAGAGACCAGCTCCTACAATGAGCAGTTCTTC. Its translation is CASSPLGETSSYNEQFF.

The chain has TRBV10-3 and TRBJ2-1, with 13 bases that match TRBD2. The CDR3 is 20 residues long. From germline, CDR1 is ENHRY and CDR2 SYGVKD. The trim removed 2 bases at V and 5 bases at J, leaving 15 bases unmatched. The CDR3 protein is CAISEPPQLAGGPAHNEQFF. In DNA, the CDR3 is TGTGCCATCAGTGAGCCCCCGCAACTAGCGGGAGGGCCCGCCCACAATGAGCAGTTCTTC.

The chain couples TRBV7-9 to TRBJ2-3; 9 nucleotides match TRBD2. Germline CDR1 and CDR2: SEHNR and FQNEAQ (reference sequence). J lost 2 bases, V lost 3 bases, and 15 bases had no gene match. This CDR3 has 19 residues. The CDR3 DNA follows: TGTGCCAGCAGCTTCCCAAGCCTAGCCACTAGCGGGCACACAGATACGCAGTATTTT. It translates to CASSFPSLATSGHTDTQYF.

The chain is built from TRBV13 and TRBJ2-2, with D uncertain. This CDR3 contains 14 residues. CDR1 is PRHDT, CDR2 FYEKMQ, per germline (reference sequence). The germline V and J ends were trimmed by 0 bases and 4 bases, with 6 bases remaining between them. The CDR3 is CASSLGGSTGELFF. DNA of the CDR3: TGTGCCAGCAGCTTAGGAGGGTCCACCGGGGAGCTGTTTTTT.

The chain joins TRBV7-6 to TRBJ2-7; possibly TRBD2 for D (5 bases). Germline V gene lookup returns CDR1 SGHVS and CDR2 FNYEAQ. Trimming pared 0 bases from V and 6 bases from J, leaving 12 bases between. The CDR3 covers 14 residues. The CDR3 is CASSLAFGVGEQYF. The DNA for the CDR3 is TGTGCCAGCAGCTTAGCTTTCGGGGTAGGCGAGCAGTACTTC.

The chain combines TRBV7-3 with TRBJ1-1; 9 nucleotides line up with TRBD1. Germline lookup yields CDR1 SGHTA and CDR2 FQGTGA. V lost 1 base and J lost 1; bases outside the gene matches: 7. The CDR3 consists of 17 residues. The CDR3 DNA is TGTGCCAGCAGCTTAATAGGGGGGACAGGGAAGAACACTGAAGCTTTCTTT. Its protein product is CASSLIGGTGKNTEAFF.

V is TRBV4-3 and J is TRBJ2-7; 10 bases agree with TRBD1. V trimming: 4 bases; J trimming: 4 bases; junction bases outside the gene matches: 10. Germline V gene data show CDR1 as LGHNA and CDR2 as YSLEER. This CDR3 has 16 amino acids. The DNA for the CDR3 is TGCGCCAGCAGCCTTACCGGGACAGGGGTAGGGTACGAGCAGTACTTC. Translation gives CASSLTGTGVGYEQYF.

Notes on this clone: Other DNA sequences in the same sample also yield this CDR3. The chain is built from TRBV9 and TRBJ1-1; D unresolved. Per the germline V gene, CDR1 is SGDLS and CDR2 is YYNGEE. V was shortened by 3 bases and J by 1 base, with 4 bases between the two germline ends. The CDR3 extends over 12 amino acids. The CDR3 is CASSGGNTEAFF. The CDR3 coding sequence is TGTGCCAGCAGCGGGGGGAACACTGAAGCTTTCTTT.

In regard to this clone: One junction end does not reproduce the germline sequence, and a read error may be involved. V and J are TRBV7-7 and TRBJ2-5; D gene ambiguous. In germline, CDR1 is SSHAT, CDR2 FNYEAQ (reference sequence). The CDR3 totals 15 residues. CDR3 amino acids: CASSLDPSGRETQYF. In DNA, the CDR3 is TGTGCTAGCAGCTTAGATCCTTCGGGTAGGGAGACCCAGTACTTC.

The chain carries TRBV6-1 and TRBJ1-2; no clear D gene. The germline V gene encodes CDR1 MNHNS and CDR2 SASEGT. The V end lost 3 bases, the J end lost 6 bases, and 20 bases lay between the germline ends. This CDR3 is 16 amino acids long. CDR3 protein: CASSDLGLAGYDGYTF. The CDR3 coding sequence is TGTGCCAGCAGTGATCTCGGACTGGCCGGATATGATGGCTACACCTTC.

V usage is TRBV7-9 and J usage is TRBJ1-5; D gene unclear. The CDR3 consists of 12 residues. Trimming took off 1 base at V and 9 bases at J, with 7 bases between the two ends. From germline, CDR1 is SEHNR and CDR2 FQNEAQ (reference sequence). CDR3 protein: CASSLGAGPQHF. In DNA, the CDR3 is TGTGCCAGCAGCTTAGGAGCAGGGCCCCAGCATTTT.

On this clone: The sample has other DNA sequences that encode this CDR3 too. V usage is TRBV2 and J usage is TRBJ2-7; D is undetermined. This CDR3 comprises 13 residues. Germline V CDR1 and CDR2: SNHLY, FYNNEI. Trimming stripped 2 bases from V and 3 bases from J, with 8 bases between. The CDR3 here is CASSESLGYEQYF. CDR3 coding DNA: TGTGCCAGCAGTGAAAGTCTGGGCTACGAGCAGTACTTC.

The chain employs TRBV6-5 and TRBJ1-2; D remains unclear. This CDR3 region has 13 residues. V dropped 7 bases and J dropped 3 bases, with 12 bases sitting between them. Germline V gives CDR1 MNHEY, CDR2 SVGAGI. The CDR3 loop is CASIGGQDYGYTF. DNA of the CDR3: TGTGCCAGCATAGGTGGTCAGGACTATGGCTACACCTTC.

The V and J genes are TRBV9 and TRBJ1-4; possible D gene TRBD1, 5 bases. The CDR3 covers 15 residues. CDR1 SGDLS and CDR2 YYNGEE come from the germline V gene. The V and J ends lost 3 bases and 7 bases respectively, with 16 bases between them. The CDR3 region is CASSAGGDRLEKLFF. In DNA, the CDR3 is TGTGCCAGCAGCGCGGGGGGAGACAGACTTGAAAAACTGTTTTTT.

The gene calls are TRBV7-2 and TRBJ2-7; 8 nucleotides line up with TRBD2. The germline V gene has CDR1 SGHTA and CDR2 FQGNSA. V shed 4 bases, J shed 3 bases, and the junction held 5 bases outside the gene matches. The CDR3 totals 14 residues. CDR3 protein: CASSYTSGNYEQYF. In DNA, the CDR3 is TGTGCCAGCAGCTATACTAGCGGAAACTACGAGCAGTACTTC. Based on the CDR3 plus reference TRBV7-2 and TRBJ2-7, the full variable domain is GAGVSQSPSNKVTEKGKDVELRCDPISGHTALYWYRQSLGQGLEFLIYFQGNSAPDKSGLPSDRFSAERTGGSVSTLTIQRTQQEDSAVYLCASSYTSGNYEQYFGPGTRLTVT.

The chain joins TRBV9 to TRBJ2-7; possibly TRBD2 for D (6 bases). V lost 4 bases to trimming and J lost 3 bases, with 20 bases between them. The CDR3 runs to 16 residues. The germline CDR1 and CDR2 sequences are SGDLS and YYNGEE. The CDR3 spells CASSPRTSFSSYEQYF. CDR3 coding DNA: TGTGCCAGCAGCCCACGTACTAGCTTTTCGAGCTACGAGCAGTACTTC. The variable domain in full, with the rest retrieved from reference TRBV9 and TRBJ2-7, is DSGVTQTPKHLITATGQRVTLRCSPRSGDLSVYWYQQSLDQGLQFLIQYYNGEERAKGNILERFSAQQFPDLHSELNLSSLELGDSALYFCASSPRTSFSSYEQYFGPGTRLTVT.

This clone appeared a single time. The chain combines TRBV4-3 with TRBJ2-1; D call uncertain. Trimming shortened V by 0 bases and J by 4 bases, and 13 bases separated the two germline ends. This CDR3 is 16 amino acids long. Germline V gene sequence: CDR1 LGHNA, CDR2 YSLEER. CDR3 coding DNA: TGCGCCAGCAGCCAAGATCGCTCAGCCGGTTACAATGAGCAGTTCTTC. Protein sequence: CASSQDRSAGYNEQFF.

The CDR3 region has the DNA TGTGCCAGCAGTCCCAACCCGGGACAGATTAATGAAAAACTGTTTTTT. It yields the protein CASSPNPGQINEKLFF. The chain employs TRBV27 and TRBJ1-4; 7 bases match TRBD1. Trimming took 5 bases from V and 4 from J; bases not matched to a gene: 10. Looked up from germline, CDR1 is MNHEY and CDR2 is SMNVEV (reference sequence). The length of the CDR3 is 16 residues.

This chain links TRBV2 with TRBJ1-2, with 8 nucleotides matching TRBD1. The germline gives CDR1 SNHLY, CDR2 FYNNEI. The V segment lost 0 bases and the J segment 4 bases; nucleotides outside the gene matches: 7. The CDR3 totals 16 residues. CDR3 in DNA: TGTGCCAGCAGTGAAGCGGCGGACAGGGAGTCCTATGGCTACACCTTC. This translates into CASSEAADRESYGYTF.

The rearrangement uses TRBV13 and TRBJ1-2, with TRBD1 matching 7 bases. Germline trimming cut 0 bases from V and 4 bases from J; bases unmatched to any gene: 5. Per the germline V gene, CDR1 is PRHDT and CDR2 is FYEKMQ (reference sequence). The CDR3 has 15 amino acids. The CDR3 bases are TGTGCCAGCAGCTTAGGCCAGGGGGAGGTCTATGGCTACACCTTC. It specifies CASSLGQGEVYGYTF.

This clone was observed a few times. CDR3 sequence (DNA): TGTGCCAGCAGCTTAGCGAGGGGCCTGACAGGATACGAGCAGTACTTC. Amino acids: CASSLARGLTGYEQYF. The chain combines TRBV11-1 with TRBJ2-7; tentative D call: TRBD1 (6 bases). The CDR3 totals 16 residues. Germline V gene sequence: CDR1 SGHAT, CDR2 FQDESV (reference sequence). V lost 0 bases and J lost 4, with 16 bases in between.